Sequencing of this T cell receptor beta chain was carried out in a study of control samples from healthy donors and cancer patients. Repertoires were generated with immunoSEQ multiplex PCR, while TCRdb's copy carries only in-frame clones and drops some. The data contain around 170,000 clones, 90% of them singletons. The CDR3 is made up of 13 amino acids. Germline-derived CDR1 and CDR2 are MDHEN and SYDVKM. J was trimmed by 4 bases and V by 7 bases; bases with no gene match: 7. V usage is TRBV28 and J usage is TRBJ2-7; 7 bases agree with TRBD2. The TCR originated in a woman in her fifties or sixties in good health. The sample was blood. Here the CDR3 DNA reads TGTGCCAGCATGGGGGGGTTTTTGTACGAGCAGTACTTC. It is translated as CASMGGFLYEQYF.